This entry is about one T cell receptor beta chain. The target of this receptor is not known. The record has no base qualities; no much larger clone is one base away. This sample was taken from a study of OX40 agonist ivuxolimab in advanced cancers. With regard to the full study: Ivuxolimab was a fully human IgG2 agonistic monoclonal antibody targeting the costimulatory receptor OX40 (CD134). Intravenous ivuxolimab was administered to patients every 2 weeks at six dose levels: 0.01, 0.1, 0.3, 1.5, 3 and 10 mg/kg. Among the approximately 50 dose-escalation patients, around 20 had hepatocellular carcinoma, roughly 15 melanoma, 9 renal cell carcinoma and 9 head and neck cancer. The dose-escalation cohort was about 86% male with a mean age of about 58 years, ranging from roughly 20 to 80. Prior anti-PD-1, anti-PD-L1 or anti-CTLA-4 therapy was permitted, and 40% of dose-escalation patients had received checkpoint inhibitors. Partial responses occurred in three dose-escalation patients, of whom one had hepatocellular carcinoma and two had cutaneous melanoma. Peripheral TCRbeta sequencing aimed to test whether ivuxolimab altered TCR sequence diversity and caused clonal T-cell expansion. The paper describes the monotherapy dose-escalation part (N of about 54 patients) of the phase I trial of ivuxolimab. General study outcomes and caveats: The antigen specificity of the peripheral T cells that underwent clonal expansion was not determined. Clonal expansion of both CD4+ and CD8+ blood T cells was observed from baseline to week 6 at doses 0.1 to 3.0 mg/kg. After ivuxolimab, CD8+ T cells had more expanded clones than CD4+ T cells on average. Low levels of normalized T-cell clonal expansion were also shown by some nonresponding patients. In partial responders in the 0.1-3.0 mg/kg groups, normalized peripheral clonal expansion was found to be among the lowest, especially among CD8+ T cells.

The CDR3 runs 15 residues from the cysteine to the phenylalanine. Only the CDR3 portion is preserved as DNA: 45 bases, with reading frame beginning at the first base. Genomic DNA was extracted from sorted cells for sequencing of the TCRbeta CDR3 region. TCRbeta CDR3 regions were sequenced using the immunoSEQ Assay. TCRdb re-hosts the immuneACCESS table, in-frame sequences only. Its copies lack some clones; in the studies checked, an unresolved V gene accounts for under half of them, and the cause for the rest is not known. The sample table lists around 80,000 clones, more than 85% of them with a count of one. The ten largest clones represent approximately 0.93% of the sample. Patients with a history of autoimmune disease or receiving systemic immunosuppression were excluded from the trial. Peripheral blood for TCR sequencing was collected from all dose cohorts at baseline, on cycle 4 day 1, and on cycle 7 day 1. Samples were obtained from an open-label, multicenter, first-in-human phase I dose-escalation trial of ivuxolimab. Adults with locally advanced or metastatic head and neck squamous cell, hepatocellular, melanoma or renal cell carcinoma were enrolled in the trial. CD4+ and CD8+ T cells were sorted separately from peripheral blood before TCR sequencing.

This sequence originates from an adult with an advanced solid tumor such as melanoma, head and neck, liver or kidney cancer. The chain employs TRBV21-1 and TRBJ1-1. TRBV21-1 represents a pseudogene. This specimen was CD4+ or CD8+ T cells sorted from blood, taken in a trial of the OX40 agonist ivuxolimab. The nucleotide sequence is TGTGCCAGCAGCAAAGAAGAAGGGCTGAACACTGAAGCTTTCTTT. This translates into CASSKEEGLNTEAFF.